One and the same sample provided the 32 T cell receptor beta chains below, sequenced in a study of T cell responses to AZD1222 COVID-19 vaccine. Clones were sequenced by immunoSEQ multiplex PCR, and TCRdb holds only the in-frame ones, with some missing. Of approximately 80,000 clones listed, less than 95% are singletons. Here the sequenced sample was peripheral blood, taken 28 days after the second AZD1222 dose. The source of these receptors is an adult who received the AZD1222 COVID-19 vaccine.

The sample holds one count of this clone. The gene calls are TRBV19 and TRBJ2-3, with 8 bases lining up with TRBD2. With 6 bases clipped from V and 0 bases from J, the junction kept 8 bases outside the gene matches. Germline V gene lookup returns CDR1 LNHDA and CDR2 SQIVND (reference sequence). The CDR3 extends over 16 amino acids. The CDR3 DNA sequence: TGTGCCAGTAGCTTCCGGGGGGGCCCTAGCACAGATACGCAGTATTTT. Amino acid sequence: CASSFRGGPSTDTQYF.

The chain uses TRBV28 and TRBJ2-7, with TRBD2 matching over 7 bases. After removal of 2 bases from V and 4 bases from J, the junction contained 14 bases not matched to a gene. The CDR3 length is 17 residues. CDR1 and CDR2 from the germline V gene are MDHEN and SYDVKM. The CDR3 nucleotides are TGTGCCAGCAGTTTAGCCACCGGGACTAAAAATCAGTACGAGCAGTACTTC. It is translated as CASSLATGTKNQYEQYF.

The CDR3 DNA reads TGTGCCAGCAGTTACCAGGACAGTAATAATTCACCCCTCCACTTT. This translates into CASSYQDSNNSPLHF. This rearrangement joins TRBV6-6 to TRBJ1-6; possible D gene TRBD1, 6 bases. The germline V and J ends were trimmed by 2 bases and 5 bases, with 10 bases remaining between them. The CDR3 has 15 residues. Germline V gene lookup returns CDR1 MNHNY and CDR2 SVGAGI (reference sequence).

The J gene is TRBJ1-1, the V gene TRBV9, with a possible D match to TRBD1 (5 bases). Germline V gene lookup returns CDR1 SGDLS and CDR2 YYNGEE. This CDR3 has 15 amino acids. The V and J ends lost 4 bases and 3 bases respectively, with 16 bases between them. This chain's CDR3 is CASSFSGREDTEAFF. In nucleotides, the CDR3 is TGTGCCAGCAGCTTCTCAGGGAGGGAGGACACTGAAGCTTTCTTT.

This rearrangement joins TRBV6-6 to TRBJ2-4; 7 bases fit TRBD1. Per germline, CDR1 MNHNY and CDR2 SVGAGI (reference sequence). V trimming: 7 bases; J trimming: 5 bases; junction bases outside the gene matches: 5. The CDR3 is 13 amino acids. The CDR3 region has the DNA TGTGCCAGCACCCGAGGGACAGAAAACATTCAGTACTTC. Its translation is CASTRGTENIQYF.

The rearrangement uses TRBV14 and TRBJ2-5; no clear D. Germline V gene sequence: CDR1 SGHDN, CDR2 FVKESK. CDR3 length: 12 amino acids. Trimming shortened V by 5 bases and J by 1 base, and 5 bases separated the two germline ends. CDR3 sequence reads: CASSFAQETQYF. The CDR3 bases are TGTGCCAGCAGCTTCGCCCAAGAGACCCAGTACTTC.

V and J are TRBV18 and TRBJ1-5; D is possibly TRBD1 (6 bases). Per the germline V gene, CDR1 is KGHSH and CDR2 is LQKENI. V was pared by 5 bases and J by 1 base, with 9 bases between. The CDR3 is 14 amino acids. The CDR3 is CASSEGESNQPQHF. The CDR3 region has the DNA TGTGCCAGCTCAGAGGGGGAGAGCAATCAGCCCCAGCATTTT.

Note on this clone: This same CDR3 is encoded by further DNA sequences in the sample. The chain has TRBV9 and TRBJ2-5; D not certain. CDR3 length: 15 amino acids. The V gene lost 0 bases and the J gene lost 2 bases, with 11 bases spanning the gap. The V gene's germline CDR1 is SGDLS and CDR2 YYNGEE. CDR3 nucleotides: TGTGCCAGCAGCGTAGGTGAACTTGGACAAGAGACCCAGTACTTC. It is translated as CASSVGELGQETQYF. Combining the CDR3 with reference TRBV9 and TRBJ2-5 gives the whole variable domain DSGVTQTPKHLITATGQRVTLRCSPRSGDLSVYWYQQSLDQGLQFLIQYYNGEERAKGNILERFSAQQFPDLHSELNLSSLELGDSALYFCASSVGELGQETQYFGPGTRLLVL.

V is TRBV18 and J is TRBJ1-6; 7 nucleotides match TRBD1. CDR1 is KGHSH and CDR2 is LQKENI in the germline V gene. The CDR3 contains 14 residues. The trim removed 6 bases at V and 3 bases at J, leaving 2 bases unmatched. DNA of the CDR3: TGTGCCAGCTCTCGGGACAGCTATAATTCACCCCTCCACTTT. This encodes CASSRDSYNSPLHF.

V gene TRBV5-1 combines with J gene TRBJ2-2; D is perhaps TRBD1 (6 bases). The CDR3 is 13 residues long. The germline gives CDR1 SGHRS, CDR2 YFSETQ. V lost 4 bases and J 4 bases, leaving 8 bases between the germline ends. The CDR3: CASSTDSTGELFF. CDR3 DNA sequence: TGCGCCAGCAGCACGGACAGCACCGGGGAGCTGTTTTTT.

The CDR3, as DNA: TGTGCCAGCAGTTACTCGGAGACCCAGTACTTC. Its protein product is CASSYSETQYF. This chain uses TRBV6-2 or TRBV6-3 with TRBJ2-5; D gene uncertain. CDR1 MNHEY and CDR2 SVGEGT come from the germline V gene. The ends were cut back, 0 bases at V and 5 bases at J, with 1 base in the middle. This CDR3 has 11 residues.

The V and J genes are TRBV5-6 and TRBJ2-7; possible D gene TRBD1, 6 bases. The germline V gene encodes CDR1 SGHDT and CDR2 YYEEEE. Trimming took 2 bases from V and 2 from J, leaving 17 bases between them. This CDR3 comprises 16 residues. For the CDR3, the DNA is TGTGCCAGCAGCTTCCCGACAGGCGCCCTAACCTACGAGCAGTACTTC. Translating it yields CASSFPTGALTYEQYF.

The chain recombines TRBV27 with TRBJ1-2; 10 bases fit TRBD1. V gave up 4 bases and J gave up 8 bases; unmatched junction bases: 4. The CDR3 loop spans 13 amino acids. Germline CDR1 MNHEY, CDR2 SMNVEV (reference sequence). For the CDR3, the DNA is TGTGCCAGCAGTTGGGACAGGGGCTTAGGCTACACCTTC. Translating gives CASSWDRGLGYTF.

The chain employs TRBV7-9 and TRBJ1-1; 11 nucleotides match TRBD1. CDR3 length equals 14 residues. CDR1 is SEHNR, CDR2 FQNEAQ, per germline (reference sequence). J gave up 1 base and V 6 bases, and 1 base lay outside the gene matches. The CDR3 loop is CASRGQGANTEAFF. In nucleotides, the CDR3 is TGTGCCAGCAGAGGACAGGGGGCGAACACTGAAGCTTTCTTT.

The chain is built from TRBV18 and TRBJ1-6, with a weak D call TRBD1 (5 bases). V lost 1 base and J 10 bases, leaving 14 bases between the germline ends. Germline V gene lookup returns CDR1 KGHSH and CDR2 LQKENI. There are 15 residues in the CDR3. The CDR3 nucleotides are TGTGCCAGCTCACCACTGGGACTAACTGGGTCACCCCTCCACTTT. It encodes CASSPLGLTGSPLHF.

The chain is built from TRBV2 and TRBJ2-1; 9 nucleotides align to TRBD2. Losses at the gene ends were 8 bases for V and 7 bases for J; bases not matched to a gene: 6. CDR3 size: 13 residues. Germline CDR1 reads SNHLY; CDR2 reads FYNNEI. CDR3 amino acids: CASGNSGGNEQFF. DNA for the CDR3: TGTGCCAGCGGTAATAGCGGGGGTAATGAGCAGTTCTTC.

The V call is TRBV2, the J call TRBJ2-7; 7 nucleotides align to TRBD1. Germline V gene data show CDR1 as SNHLY and CDR2 as FYNNEI. This CDR3 spans 17 amino acids. With 6 bases clipped from V and 2 bases from J, the junction kept 16 bases outside the gene matches. DNA for the CDR3: TGTGCCAGCAGCCCGCCGCGTTTGATCAGGGGGACCTACGAGCAGTACTTC. It yields the protein CASSPPRLIRGTYEQYF.

The V and J genes are TRBV18 and TRBJ1-2; D uncertain. The CDR3 extends over 14 amino acids. Germline V gene data show CDR1 as KGHSH and CDR2 as LQKENI. The V gene lost 5 bases and the J gene lost 1 base, with 11 bases spanning the gap. CDR3 bases: TGTGCCAGCTCATCGGCGGACGATAACTATGGCTACACCTTC. Encoded protein: CASSSADDNYGYTF.

The chain links TRBV5-4 to TRBJ2-2; 7 bases line up with TRBD2. The CDR3 covers 14 residues. V was clipped by 0 bases and J by 6 bases; unmatched bases: 2. Germline lookup yields CDR1 SGHNT and CDR2 YYREEE (reference sequence). CDR3 residues: CASSLELAPGELFF. For the CDR3, the DNA is TGTGCCAGCAGCTTGGAACTAGCGCCCGGGGAGCTGTTTTTT.

The chain uses TRBV28 and TRBJ2-5; perhaps TRBD1 as D (6 bases). Germline CDR1 MDHEN, CDR2 SYDVKM. V lost 5 bases to trimming and J lost 5 bases, with 15 bases between them. The length of the CDR3 is 14 residues. The CDR3 region has the DNA TGTGCCAGCAGTCCCCTCTGGGGGCGGGAGACCCAGTACTTC. Its protein is CASSPLWGRETQYF.

The chain uses TRBV13 and TRBJ2-7, with 10 nucleotides matching TRBD2. The CDR3 consists of 15 residues. Germline V CDR1 and CDR2: PRHDT, FYEKMQ (reference sequence). Germline trimming cut 5 bases from V and 6 bases from J; bases unmatched to any gene: 10. The CDR3 region is CASSPPAGGPLEQYF. Written as DNA, the CDR3 is TGTGCCAGCAGCCCCCCAGCGGGAGGGCCCCTCGAGCAGTACTTC.

The V call is TRBV10-3, the J call TRBJ2-1; 12 positions match TRBD1. This CDR3 is 16 amino acids long. V shed 2 bases, J shed 9 bases, and the junction held 8 bases outside the gene matches. Germline V gene lookup returns CDR1 ENHRY and CDR2 SYGVKD. The CDR3 DNA is TGTGCCATCAGTGAGGGGCCGGGACAGGGGGCCGGTGAGCAGTTCTTC. Translating it yields CAISEGPGQGAGEQFF.

This clone was detected only once. The CDR3 region is CASSQDAGGRVSNEQFF. The CDR3 DNA reads TGCGCCAGCAGCCAAGATGCTGGTGGCAGGGTAAGCAATGAGCAGTTCTTC. V and J are TRBV4-3 and TRBJ2-1; D perhaps matches TRBD1 (5 bases). This CDR3 comprises 17 residues. Trimming left V 0 bases short and J 6 bases short, with 18 bases between. CDR1 is LGHNA and CDR2 is YSLEER in the germline V gene.

V and J are TRBV7-2 and TRBJ2-3; D remains ambiguous. Germline CDR1 and CDR2: SGHTA and FQGNSA. The CDR3 runs 14 residues. V was pared by 3 bases and J by 4 bases, with 11 bases between. CDR3 sequence (DNA): TGTGCCAGCAGCTTTATCGGACCAGCAGATACGCAGTATTTT. Translated, it gives CASSFIGPADTQYF.

This sequence joins TRBV11-3 and TRBJ2-7; tentative D call: TRBD2 (5 bases). Germline values: CDR1 SGHNT, CDR2 YENEEA. The CDR3 extends over 13 amino acids. V was pared by 3 bases and J by 5 bases, with 11 bases between. This CDR3 reads CASSFSVGDEQYF. The CDR3 DNA follows: TGTGCCAGCAGCTTTTCCGTCGGGGACGAGCAGTACTTC.

The chain combines TRBV7-3 with TRBJ1-3; a possible D gene is TRBD1 (5 bases). The V end lost 5 bases, the J end lost 0 bases, and 11 bases lay between the germline ends. Germline CDR1 SGHTA, CDR2 FQGTGA. This CDR3 is built from 15 residues. CDR3 DNA sequence: TGTGCCAGCAGCAGGGACGGCAACTCTGGAAACACCATATATTTT. The encoded protein is CASSRDGNSGNTIYF.

The rearrangement joins TRBV5-1 to TRBJ2-3; no definite D call. Germline lookup yields CDR1 SGHRS and CDR2 YFSETQ. This CDR3 region has 12 residues. With 2 bases removed from V and 2 bases from J, the gap between germline ends came to 3 bases. For the CDR3, the DNA is TGCGCCAGCAGCTTTTCCACAGATACGCAGTATTTT. Its translation is CASSFSTDTQYF.

This rearrangement joins TRBV4-3 to TRBJ1-2; D not resolved. The CDR3 consists of 14 residues. The germline CDR1 and CDR2 sequences are LGHNA and YSLEER. V lost 1 base to trimming and J lost 1 base, with 7 bases between them. The CDR3 DNA reads TGCGCCAGCAGCCAAGCCCACAGTAACTATGGCTACACCTTC. Translation gives CASSQAHSNYGYTF.

Comments on this clone: The germline gene is not matched at one end of the junction; a read error may be the cause. The chain uses TRBV6-5 and TRBJ1-1; TRBD1 matches 7 bases. The CDR3 is 14 residues long. Per the germline V gene, CDR1 is MNHEY and CDR2 is SVGAGI. The CDR3 nucleotides are TGTGCCAGCAGTTCAGACAGGGTGAAGACTGAAGCTTTCTTT. Its translation: CASSSDRVKTEAFF.

The chain carries TRBV28 and TRBJ2-7, with D maybe TRBD1 (5 bases). There are 16 residues in the CDR3. Trimming left V 7 bases short and J 2 bases short, with 21 bases between. CDR1 and CDR2 (germline): MDHEN, SYDVKM. The CDR3 coding sequence is TGTGCCAGCACTCCCGCAGGGATCCGCGAAACCTACGAGCAGTACTTC. Its protein product is CASTPAGIRETYEQYF. Full variable domain (outside the CDR3, taken from reference TRBV28 and TRBJ2-7): DVKVTQSSRYLVKRTGEKVFLECVQDMDHENMFWYRQDPGLGLRLIYFSYDVKMKEKGDIPEGYSVSREKKERFSLILESASTNQTSMYLCASTPAGIRETYEQYFGPGTRLTVT.

The chain is built from TRBV28 and TRBJ1-2; TRBD1 agrees at 9 bases. Germline loops: CDR1 MDHEN, CDR2 SYDVKM. This CDR3 region has 13 residues. The ends lost 4 bases at V and 4 bases at J; junction bases unmatched: 1. The CDR3 sequence: CASSWDRVYGYTF. CDR3 in DNA: TGTGCCAGCAGTTGGGACAGGGTCTATGGCTACACCTTC.

This sequence joins TRBV9 and TRBJ2-3, with D maybe TRBD2 (6 bases). The V end lost 0 bases, the J end lost 11 bases, and 22 bases lay between the germline ends. Germline values: CDR1 SGDLS, CDR2 YYNGEE. The CDR3 consists of 16 residues. The CDR3 region has the DNA TGTGCCAGCAGCGTAGGGGGCGCTTTGCGGGGCGCAGAGCAGTATTTT. Amino acid sequence: CASSVGGALRGAEQYF.